This record covers a single T cell receptor beta chain. In germline, CDR1 is SGDLS, CDR2 YYNGEE. Germline trimming cut 4 bases from V and 3 bases from J; bases unmatched to any gene: 8. This CDR3 is built from 15 residues. The data belong to a study of blood T cell repertoires in COVID-19. Overall study context: Acute-phase and convalescent COVID-19 samples originated in the United States, Italy and Spain. Sources were T cells, B-cell-depleted T cells, or PBMCs; the material itself was cDNA or gDNA.

In the original analysis: Estimation of nucleated cell counts was performed using reference gene primer amplification. TCRdb's table, derived via immunoSEQ multiplex PCR, lists solely in-frame clones and lacks some. D and trimming come from the DNA, and the V and J calls and clone size come from that table. The data hold tens of thousands of clones, with just over 85% observed a single time. This TCR was recovered from a woman older than 75 with acute or convalescent COVID-19. Sequencing used peripheral blood. V gene TRBV9 combines with J gene TRBJ1-2; TRBD1 matches at 8 bases. In nucleotides, the CDR3 is TGTGCCAGCAGCAGAGAAGCAGGGGGCGACTATGGCTACACCTTC. Its translation is CASSREAGGDYGYTF.